A single sample gave rise to the 8 T cell receptor beta chains below, sequenced in a study of neurological immune-mediated disorders. One entry per CDR3 protein, called by TCRdb with MiXCR from the 5' RACE reads. The repertoire holds over 45,000 distinct CDR3 sequences, 3% to 4.5% seen once, with roughly 2% in the top ten. The specimen was CD4+ T cells from blood. The receptors derive from a woman aged 40 to 49 with multiple sclerosis.

This clonotype was observed many times. V gene TRBV20-1 combines with J gene TRBJ1-5; D call uncertain. Looked up from germline, CDR1 is DFQATT and CDR2 is SNEGSKA (reference sequence). The CDR3 contains 13 residues. Deletions cut 0 bases from V and 9 bases from J, with 12 bases between. The CDR3 sequence: CSAREAGIRPQHF. The CDR3 nucleotides are TGCAGTGCTAGAGAGGCGGGCATTCGGCCCCAGCATTTT.

This clonotype was detected many times. The chain links TRBV7-2 to TRBJ2-7; 10 bases align to TRBD2. V gave up 2 bases and J gave up 4 bases; unmatched junction bases: 17. In germline, CDR1 is SGHTA, CDR2 FQGNSA. This CDR3 is 19 amino acids long. CDR3 region: CASSLLSGGAGSIPYEQYF. For the CDR3, the DNA is TGTGCCAGCAGCTTACTGAGCGGGGGGGCCGGTTCAATCCCTTACGAGCAGTACTTC.

This clonotype came up many times. The chain employs TRBV6-2 or TRBV6-3 and TRBJ2-3, with 14 bases fitting TRBD2. Per the germline V gene, CDR1 is MNHEY and CDR2 is SVGEGT. The CDR3 totals 11 residues. V shed 8 bases and J 14 bases; nucleotides not matched to a gene: 3. Written as DNA, the CDR3 is TGTGCCAGCCGACTAGCGGGGGGGGTGTATTTT. Translation: CASRLAGGVYF.

This clonotype came up many times. V is TRBV5-1 and J is TRBJ2-7; possibly TRBD1 for D (6 bases). Trimming cost V 2 bases and J 6 bases, with 12 bases left between them. This CDR3 is built from 13 residues. Germline assignment: CDR1 SGHRS and CDR2 YFSETQ. CDR3: CASSLQGAPEQYF. The CDR3 bases are TGCGCCAGCAGCTTACAGGGAGCCCCCGAGCAGTACTTC.

This clonotype appeared many times. The gene calls are TRBV5-1 and TRBJ2-5; 8 bases match TRBD2. J gave up 1 base and V 3 bases, and 5 bases lay outside the gene matches. Germline values: CDR1 SGHRS, CDR2 YFSETQ. The CDR3 extends over 15 amino acids. The DNA for the CDR3 is TGCGCCAGCAGCTCCACCGGGACTAGCCAAGAGACCCAGTACTTC. Amino acids: CASSSTGTSQETQYF.

In this sample, this clonotype turned up many times. The V gene is TRBV7-3, the J gene TRBJ2-1, with 7 nucleotides matching TRBD2. The ends lost 2 bases at V and 8 bases at J; junction bases unmatched: 9. Germline assignment: CDR1 SGHTA and CDR2 FQGTGA. The CDR3 covers 15 residues. The CDR3 DNA is TGTGCCAGCAGCTTAGCCGGGACCCGGGGGGATGAGCAGTTCTTC. Amino acids: CASSLAGTRGDEQFF.

This clonotype was seen at least ten times. The J gene is TRBJ1-2, the V gene TRBV6-5, with D hard to call. The germline V gene encodes CDR1 MNHEY and CDR2 SVGAGI. The CDR3 has 14 residues. The V end was cut by 0 bases, the J end by 8 bases, with 13 bases between. The CDR3 sequence is CASSYSRALGGYTF. In DNA form, the CDR3 reads TGTGCCAGCAGTTACTCCCGGGCTTTGGGAGGCTACACCTTC.

This clonotype came up a few times. The chain joins TRBV4-1 to TRBJ1-4; D gene unclear. CDR3 length: 18 residues. Trimming removed 0 bases from V and 3 bases from J, with 17 bases in between. Per germline, CDR1 MGHRA and CDR2 YSYEKL. The CDR3 DNA is TGCGCCAGCAGCCAAGATTGGAGTGCCGGGTGGGCTAATGAAAAACTGTTTTTT. This encodes CASSQDWSAGWANEKLFF.